This TCR beta chain was observed in a study of Graves' ophthalmopathy and Graves' hyperthyroidism (dated by TCRdb to 2016 to 2018). Background on the whole study: Peripheral blood was collected at initial diagnosis, prior to any treatment. In over 5 hyperthyroidism patients, the T-cell repertoire of thyroid tissue was compared with the T-cell repertoire of blood. The approximately 98 discovery patients were randomly divided into training and test sets at a 7:3 ratio. After sampling, hyperthyroidism patients received methimazole starting at 30 mg daily, and ophthalmopathy patients received high-dose intravenous methylprednisolone. The study used TCR beta repertoire signatures to distinguish Graves' ophthalmopathy from Graves' hyperthyroidism and to predict progression to ophthalmopathy. An independent validation cohort comprised about 20 hyperthyroidism patients and some 16 patients who later progressed from hyperthyroidism to ophthalmopathy. To explore V-J signatures that distinguish ophthalmopathy from hyperthyroidism, a discovery set of about a hundred patients was enrolled, made up of over 40 with ophthalmopathy and fewer than 60 with stable hyperthyroidism. In total, 135 blood samples were TCR-sequenced: fewer than 50 ophthalmopathy, under 85 hyperthyroidism and about 17 hyperthyroidism-to-ophthalmopathy patients. The paper as a whole reports these results and caveats: Among expanded thyroid clonotypes with frequency above 0.001, most also showed up in blood, which suggests that blood repertoires may reflect the thyroid immune response. In cross-validation, the 13-signature model distinguished ophthalmopathy from stable hyperthyroidism with almost 90% sensitivity and 81.08% specificity, and in the test set the corresponding values were about 80% and 75%. Sample size was not predetermined statistically, and investigators were not blinded to group allocation. In validation, the model predicted ophthalmopathy progression with about 71% sensitivity and approximately 72% specificity; 12 predicted patients were CT-confirmed with GO in a median of approximately 6.2 months.

For repertoire sequencing, the TCR beta CDR3 regions were amplified from RNA transcripts. The first round was an RT-PCR using HTBI primers with the Qiagen OneStep RT-PCR kit, and this first round was followed by a second-round multiplex PCR, then size selection and purification. Libraries were sequenced on an Illumina HiSeq2000 using paired-end 100 bp reads. Concerning the study's data processing: SOAPnuke was used to process the reads, throwing out any read that had adapters, had uncalled bases, had a mean Phred below 15, or lacked an exact constant-primer or identifier match. COPE v1.2.5 was used to merge the high-quality paired reads. Clonotypes were defined as unique nucleotide sequences and were aligned to IMGT TRB V, D and J references using MiTCR v1.1. The analysis was limited to V-J combinations with a frequency above 0.0001, which together covered approximately 99% of repertoires. For each V-J combination, a TCR clonal expansion and chaos score was defined as the ratio of F50 clonal expansion to chaos observed in the TCRdist matrix. Welch's t-statistics and random forest were used to reduce the features to 13 V-J combinations, which were then used as input to a naive Bayes classifier. The similarity between thyroid and blood repertoires was quantified using the Morisita-Horn index. The public reads were quality trimmed at Q25 with fastp and then assembled into clones with MiXCR by TCRdb, keeping productive beta chains. When rows share a CDR3 protein, they turn into one entry using the most common DNA and genes. TCRdb, not the original authors, processed these V and J calls. Recorded for this sample are 400,000 or so distinct CDR3 sequences; roughly 15% of them occurred a single time. Around 6.6% of the sample is held by the ten biggest clonotypes.

A patient counted as having stable hyperthyroidism if there was no progression to ophthalmopathy within 18 months of follow-up. The hyperthyroidism patients were 18 to 65 years old and newly diagnosed, with a disease duration of less than 2 months. Anyone with other autoimmune diseases, uncontrolled infections, pregnancy or lactation was excluded from the study. Diagnosis was based on clinical symptoms, serum thyroxine, TRAb, thyroid ultrasound and orbital computed tomography. Using Ficoll-Paque density gradient centrifugation, PBMCs were isolated from 10 ml of fresh peripheral blood. Total RNA was extracted with Trizol reagent and quality-checked on an Agilent 2100 Bioanalyzer. V was cut back by 6 bases and J by 5 bases, leaving a gap of 19 bases between them. The CDR3 sequence holds 15 residues, the cysteine and phenylalanine included. The only DNA kept is the CDR3, 45 bases in frame from the first base.

This clonotype has a count of ten or more. It lacks a known antigen. Base qualities are missing; no much larger clone stands one base away. This sequence uses TRBV12-3 or TRBV12-4 and TRBJ1-1, and the D gene may be TRBD1, 6 bases matching. The sequencing input was peripheral blood. The sequence derives from a woman between 18 and 29 years old with stable Graves' hyperthyroidism. Donor details come from another sample of the same person, matched by shared clones. The DNA sequence is given as TGTGCCAGCAGCCGGCTGGGGGGGGCGAGAACTGAAGCTTTCTTT. Its translation is CASSRLGGARTEAFF.